This T cell receptor (beta chain) was sequenced during a study of blood T cell repertoires in COVID-19. The data were produced by immunoSEQ multiplex PCR, yet TCRdb's version contains in-frame clones alone and is incomplete. The sample records around 270,000 clones, approximately 85% being singletons. Trimming pared 3 bases from V and 3 bases from J, leaving 12 bases between. Germline V gene lookup returns CDR1 KGHSH and CDR2 LQKENI. This CDR3 spans 14 amino acids. This clone was counted a few times. The rearrangement uses TRBV18 and TRBJ2-7, with TRBD2 as a possible D gene (5 bases). This receptor was identified in a woman aged 25 to 39 who had recovered from COVID-19. Source material: PBMCs or T cells enriched from blood (not recorded which). The CDR3 is CASSPSQEVYEQYF. The CDR3 DNA is TGTGCCAGCTCACCGTCCCAGGAGGTCTACGAGCAGTACTTC.